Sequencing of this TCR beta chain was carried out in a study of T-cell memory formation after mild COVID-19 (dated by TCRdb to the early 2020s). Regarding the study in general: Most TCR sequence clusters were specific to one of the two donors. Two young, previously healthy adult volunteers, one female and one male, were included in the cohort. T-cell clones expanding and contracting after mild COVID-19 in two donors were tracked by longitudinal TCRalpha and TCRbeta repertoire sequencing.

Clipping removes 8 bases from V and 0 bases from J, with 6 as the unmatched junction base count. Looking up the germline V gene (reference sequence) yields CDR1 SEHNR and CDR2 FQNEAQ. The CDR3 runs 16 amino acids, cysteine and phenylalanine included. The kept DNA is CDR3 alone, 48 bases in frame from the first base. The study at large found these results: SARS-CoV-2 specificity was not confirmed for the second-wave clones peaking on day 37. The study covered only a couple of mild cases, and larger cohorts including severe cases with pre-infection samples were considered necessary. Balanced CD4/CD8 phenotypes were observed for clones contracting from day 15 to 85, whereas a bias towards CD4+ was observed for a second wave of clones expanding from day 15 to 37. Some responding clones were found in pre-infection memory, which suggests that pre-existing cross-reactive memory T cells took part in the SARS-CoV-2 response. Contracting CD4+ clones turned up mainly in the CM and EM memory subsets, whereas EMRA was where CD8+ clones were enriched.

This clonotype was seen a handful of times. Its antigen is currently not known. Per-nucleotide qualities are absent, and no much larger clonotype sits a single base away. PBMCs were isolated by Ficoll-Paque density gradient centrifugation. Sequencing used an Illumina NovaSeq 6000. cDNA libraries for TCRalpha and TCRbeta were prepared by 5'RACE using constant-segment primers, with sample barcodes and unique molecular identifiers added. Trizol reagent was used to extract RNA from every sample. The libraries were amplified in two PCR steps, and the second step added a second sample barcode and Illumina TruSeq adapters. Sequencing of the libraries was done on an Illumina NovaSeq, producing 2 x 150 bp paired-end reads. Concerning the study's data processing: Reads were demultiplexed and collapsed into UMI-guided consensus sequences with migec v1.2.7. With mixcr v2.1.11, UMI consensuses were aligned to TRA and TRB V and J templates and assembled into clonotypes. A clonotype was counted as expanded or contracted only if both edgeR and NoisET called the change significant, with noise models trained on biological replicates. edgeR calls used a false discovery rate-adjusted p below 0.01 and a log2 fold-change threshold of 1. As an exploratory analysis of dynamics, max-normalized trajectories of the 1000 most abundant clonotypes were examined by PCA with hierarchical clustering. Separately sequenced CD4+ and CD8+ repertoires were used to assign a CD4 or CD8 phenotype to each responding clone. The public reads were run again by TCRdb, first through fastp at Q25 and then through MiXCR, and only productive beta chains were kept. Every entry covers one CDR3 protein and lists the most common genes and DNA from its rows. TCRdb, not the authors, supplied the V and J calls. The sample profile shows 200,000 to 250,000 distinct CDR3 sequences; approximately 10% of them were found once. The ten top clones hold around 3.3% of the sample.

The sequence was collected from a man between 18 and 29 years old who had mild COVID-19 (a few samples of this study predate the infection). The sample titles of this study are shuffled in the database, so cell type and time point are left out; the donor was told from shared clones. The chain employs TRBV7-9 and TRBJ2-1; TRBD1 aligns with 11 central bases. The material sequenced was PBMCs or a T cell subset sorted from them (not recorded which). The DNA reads TGTGCCAGCTCAGGACAGGGGGCGGGCTCCTACAATGAGCAGTTCTTC. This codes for CASSGQGAGSYNEQFF.